This T cell receptor (beta chain) was retrieved from a study of shared clonotypes between healthy human individuals. Division of CD4+ cells produced a CD45RA+ naive subset and a CD45RA-negative memory subset. Running of the assay took place at deep level. Repertoires were generated with immunoSEQ multiplex PCR, while TCRdb's copy carries only in-frame clones and drops some. Found here are about 1.5 million clones, around 98% of them singletons; the top ten hold roughly 0.42%. The V end lost 4 bases, the J end lost 0 bases, and 10 bases lay between the germline ends. The CDR3 contains 15 residues. Germline CDR1 reads WNHNN; CDR2 reads SYGVQD (reference sequence).

The sequencing input was naive CD4+ T cells sorted from blood. Subset described: CD45RA+ positively selected. The V call is TRBV10-1, the J call TRBJ1-3; D unclear. The sequence was obtained from a man between 25 and 39 years old in good health. The CDR3: CASSAAVGSGNTIYF. In DNA form, the CDR3 reads TGCGCCAGCAGTGCGGCAGTAGGCTCTGGAAACACCATATATTTT.